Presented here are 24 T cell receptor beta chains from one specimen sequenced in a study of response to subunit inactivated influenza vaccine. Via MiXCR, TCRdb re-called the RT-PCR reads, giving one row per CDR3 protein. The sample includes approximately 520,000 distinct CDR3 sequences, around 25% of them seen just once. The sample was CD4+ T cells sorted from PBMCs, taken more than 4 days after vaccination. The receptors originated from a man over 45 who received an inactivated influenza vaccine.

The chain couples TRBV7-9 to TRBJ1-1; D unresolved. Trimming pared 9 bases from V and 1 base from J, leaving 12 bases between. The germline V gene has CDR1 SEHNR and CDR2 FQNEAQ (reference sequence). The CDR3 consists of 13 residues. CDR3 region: CASLRTENTEAFF. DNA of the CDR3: TGTGCCAGTTTGAGGACGGAGAACACTGAAGCTTTCTTT.

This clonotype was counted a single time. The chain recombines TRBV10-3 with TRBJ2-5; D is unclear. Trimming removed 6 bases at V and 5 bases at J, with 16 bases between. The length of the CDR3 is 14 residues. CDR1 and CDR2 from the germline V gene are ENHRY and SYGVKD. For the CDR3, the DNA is TGTGCCATCAGAGCCGGGCCATCTGAGGAGACCCAGTACTTC. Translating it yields CAIRAGPSEETQYF.

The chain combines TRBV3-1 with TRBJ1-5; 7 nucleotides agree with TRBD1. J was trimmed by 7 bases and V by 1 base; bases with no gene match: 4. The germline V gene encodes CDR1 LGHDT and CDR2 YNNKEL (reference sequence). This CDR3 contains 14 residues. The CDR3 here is CASSQGSTGQPQHF. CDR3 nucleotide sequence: TGTGCCAGCAGCCAAGGATCGACAGGGCAGCCCCAGCATTTT. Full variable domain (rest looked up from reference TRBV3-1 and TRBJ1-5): DTAVSQTPKYLVTQMGNDKSIKCEQNLGHDTMYWYKQDSKKFLKIMFSYNNKELIINETVPNRFSPKSPDKAHLNLHINSLELGDSAVYFCASSQGSTGQPQHFGDGTRLSIL.

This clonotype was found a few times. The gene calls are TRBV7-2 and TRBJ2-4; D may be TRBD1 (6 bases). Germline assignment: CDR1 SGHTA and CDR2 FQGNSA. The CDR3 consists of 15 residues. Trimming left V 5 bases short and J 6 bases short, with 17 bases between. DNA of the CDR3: TGTGCCAGCAGCCTAGGGGGTGGGGCAGCAAACATTCAGTACTTC. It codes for CASSLGGGAANIQYF.

CDR3 in DNA: TGTGCCAGCAGCGCACCCCGGGGACAGGGGAGCTACGAGCAGTACTTC. Its protein is CASSAPRGQGSYEQYF. The chain carries TRBV7-2 and TRBJ2-7; 10 bases are shared with TRBD1. Per germline, CDR1 SGHTA and CDR2 FQGNSA. This CDR3 is 16 amino acids long. V dropped 5 bases and J dropped 3; count of bases not matched to a gene: 10.

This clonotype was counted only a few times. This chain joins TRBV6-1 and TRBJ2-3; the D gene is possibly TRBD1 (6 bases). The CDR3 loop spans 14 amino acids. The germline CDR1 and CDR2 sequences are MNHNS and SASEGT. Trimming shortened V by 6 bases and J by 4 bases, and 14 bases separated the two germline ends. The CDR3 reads CASRAGVVADTQYF. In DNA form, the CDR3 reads TGTGCCAGCAGGGCAGGGGTGGTCGCAGATACGCAGTATTTT.

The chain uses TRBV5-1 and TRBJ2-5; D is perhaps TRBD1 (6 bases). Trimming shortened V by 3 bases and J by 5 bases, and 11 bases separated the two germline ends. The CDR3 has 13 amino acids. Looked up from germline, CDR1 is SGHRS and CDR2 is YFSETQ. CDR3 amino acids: CASSYSGDETQYF. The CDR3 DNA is TGCGCCAGCAGCTATTCAGGGGATGAGACCCAGTACTTC.

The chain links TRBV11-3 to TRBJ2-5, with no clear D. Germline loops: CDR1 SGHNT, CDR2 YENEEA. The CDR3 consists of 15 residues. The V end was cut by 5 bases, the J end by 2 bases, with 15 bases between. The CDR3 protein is CASSPSVTEQETQYF. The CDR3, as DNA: TGTGCCAGCAGCCCCAGCGTTACAGAGCAAGAGACCCAGTACTTC.

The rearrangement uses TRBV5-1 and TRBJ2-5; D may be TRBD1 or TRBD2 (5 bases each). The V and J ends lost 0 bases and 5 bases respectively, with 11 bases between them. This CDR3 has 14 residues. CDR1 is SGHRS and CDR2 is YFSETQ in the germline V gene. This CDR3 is CASSLERGWETQYF. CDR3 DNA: TGCGCCAGCAGCTTGGAGAGGGGCTGGGAGACCCAGTACTTC. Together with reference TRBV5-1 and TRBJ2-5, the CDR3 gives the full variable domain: KAGVTQTPRYLIKTRGQQVTLSCSPISGHRSVSWYQQTPGQGLQFLFEYFSETQRNKGNFPGRFSGRQFSNSRSEMNVSTLELGDSALYLCASSLERGWETQYFGPGTRLLVL.

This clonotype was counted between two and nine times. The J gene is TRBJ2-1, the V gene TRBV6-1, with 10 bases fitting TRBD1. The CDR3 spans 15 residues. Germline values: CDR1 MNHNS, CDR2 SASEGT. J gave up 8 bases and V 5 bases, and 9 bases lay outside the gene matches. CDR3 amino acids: CASSRDRGLSDEQFF. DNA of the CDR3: TGTGCCAGCAGTCGAGACAGGGGGCTGTCGGATGAGCAGTTCTTC.

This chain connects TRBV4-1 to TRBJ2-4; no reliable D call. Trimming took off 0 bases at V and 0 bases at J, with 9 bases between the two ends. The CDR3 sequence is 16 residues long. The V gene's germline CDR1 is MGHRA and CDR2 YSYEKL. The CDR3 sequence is CASSQDFPGAKNIQYF. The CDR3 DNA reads TGCGCCAGCAGCCAAGATTTCCCGGGAGCCAAAAACATTCAGTACTTC.

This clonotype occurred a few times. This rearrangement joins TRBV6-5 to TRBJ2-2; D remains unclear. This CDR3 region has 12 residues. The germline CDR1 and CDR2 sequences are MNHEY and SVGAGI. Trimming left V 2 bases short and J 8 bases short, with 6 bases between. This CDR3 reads CASSYEWGELFF. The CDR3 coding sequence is TGTGCCAGCAGTTACGAGTGGGGGGAGCTGTTTTTT.

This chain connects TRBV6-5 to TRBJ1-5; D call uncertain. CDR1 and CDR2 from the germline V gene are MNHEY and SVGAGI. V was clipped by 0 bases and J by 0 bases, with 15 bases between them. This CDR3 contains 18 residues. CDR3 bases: TGTGCCAGCAGTTACTCGAGTCGCGCAGAGTATAGCAATCAGCCCCAGCATTTT. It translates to CASSYSSRAEYSNQPQHF.

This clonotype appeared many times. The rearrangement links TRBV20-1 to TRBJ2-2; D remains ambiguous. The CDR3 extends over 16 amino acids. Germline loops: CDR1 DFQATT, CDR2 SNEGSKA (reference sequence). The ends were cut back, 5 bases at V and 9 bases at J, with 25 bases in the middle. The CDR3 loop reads CSAPSPTSRLARELFF. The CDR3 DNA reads TGCAGTGCTCCCTCTCCGACGAGTAGATTAGCCCGGGAGCTGTTTTTT.

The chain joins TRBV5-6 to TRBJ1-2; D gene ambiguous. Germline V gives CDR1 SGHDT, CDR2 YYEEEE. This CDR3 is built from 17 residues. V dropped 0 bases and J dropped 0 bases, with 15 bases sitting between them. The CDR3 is CASSLGRKLPTNYGYTF. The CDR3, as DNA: TGTGCCAGCAGCTTGGGCCGGAAATTACCTACTAACTATGGCTACACCTTC.

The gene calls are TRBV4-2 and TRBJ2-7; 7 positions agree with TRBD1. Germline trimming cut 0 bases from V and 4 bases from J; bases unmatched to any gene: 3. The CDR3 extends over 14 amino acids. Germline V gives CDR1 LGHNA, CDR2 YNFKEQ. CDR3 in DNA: TGTGCCAGCAGCCAAGATTGGGACAGTTACGAGCAGTACTTC. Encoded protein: CASSQDWDSYEQYF.

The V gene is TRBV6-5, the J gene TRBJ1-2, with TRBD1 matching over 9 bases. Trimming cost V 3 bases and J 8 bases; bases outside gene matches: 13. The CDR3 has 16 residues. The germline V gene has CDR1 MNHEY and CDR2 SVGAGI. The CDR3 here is CASSYTGRTGVRGYTF. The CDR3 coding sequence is TGTGCCAGCAGTTATACAGGAAGGACAGGGGTTCGGGGCTACACCTTC.

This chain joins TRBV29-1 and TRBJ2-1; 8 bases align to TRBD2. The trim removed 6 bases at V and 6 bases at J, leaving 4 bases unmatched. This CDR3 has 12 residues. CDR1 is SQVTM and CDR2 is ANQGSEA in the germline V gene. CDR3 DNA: TGCAGCGTCGCGACTAGCGTCAATGAGCAGTTCTTC. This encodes CSVATSVNEQFF.

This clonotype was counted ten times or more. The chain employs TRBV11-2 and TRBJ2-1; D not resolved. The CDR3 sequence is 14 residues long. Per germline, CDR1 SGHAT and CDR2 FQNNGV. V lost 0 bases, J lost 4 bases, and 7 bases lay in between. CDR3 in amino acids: CASSLERKYNEQFF. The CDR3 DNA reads TGTGCCAGCAGCTTAGAGCGCAAATACAATGAGCAGTTCTTC.

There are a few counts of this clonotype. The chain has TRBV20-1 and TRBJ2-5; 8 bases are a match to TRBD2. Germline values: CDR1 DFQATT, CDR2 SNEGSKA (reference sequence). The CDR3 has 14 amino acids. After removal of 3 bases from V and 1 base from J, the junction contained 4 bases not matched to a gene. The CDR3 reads CSASLSGAQETQYF. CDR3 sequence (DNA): TGCAGTGCTAGCCTTAGCGGGGCCCAAGAGACCCAGTACTTC.

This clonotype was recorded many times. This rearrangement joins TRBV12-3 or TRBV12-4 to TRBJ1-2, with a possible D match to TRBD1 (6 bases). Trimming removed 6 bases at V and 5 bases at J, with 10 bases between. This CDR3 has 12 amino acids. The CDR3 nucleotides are TGTGCCAGCAGGCTCGGACAGTATGGCTACACCTTC. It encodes CASRLGQYGYTF.

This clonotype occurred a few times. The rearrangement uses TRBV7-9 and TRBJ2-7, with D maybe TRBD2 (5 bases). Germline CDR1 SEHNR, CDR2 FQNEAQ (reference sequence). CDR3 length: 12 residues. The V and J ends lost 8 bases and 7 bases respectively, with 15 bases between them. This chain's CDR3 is CASRTEGVEQYF. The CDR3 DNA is TGTGCCAGCCGAACCGAGGGCGTGGAGCAGTACTTC. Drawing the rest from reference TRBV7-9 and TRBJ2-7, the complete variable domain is DTGVSQNPRHKITKRGQNVTFRCDPISEHNRLYWYRQTLGQGPEFLTYFQNEAQLEKSRLLSDRFSAERPKGSFSTLEIQRTEQGDSAMYLCASRTEGVEQYFGPGTRLTVT.

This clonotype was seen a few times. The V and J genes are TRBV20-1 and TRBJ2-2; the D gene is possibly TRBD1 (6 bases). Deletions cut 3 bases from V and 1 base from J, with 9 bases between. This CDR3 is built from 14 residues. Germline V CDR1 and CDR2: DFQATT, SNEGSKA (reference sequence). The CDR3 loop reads CSARTGMNTGELFF. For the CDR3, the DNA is TGCAGTGCTAGGACAGGAATGAACACCGGGGAGCTGTTTTTT.

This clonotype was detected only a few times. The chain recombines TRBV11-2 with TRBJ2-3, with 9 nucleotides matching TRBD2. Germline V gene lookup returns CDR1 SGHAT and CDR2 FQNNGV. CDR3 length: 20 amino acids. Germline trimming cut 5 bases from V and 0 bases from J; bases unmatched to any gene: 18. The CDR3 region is CASSQLSGGVRIASTDTQYF. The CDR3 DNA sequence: TGTGCCAGCAGCCAACTTAGCGGGGGAGTAAGAATAGCTAGCACAGATACGCAGTATTTT.